These 8 T cell receptor beta chains were all obtained from the same sample, sequenced in a study of tumor and adjacent non-tumor tissue in lung cancer. The template was RNA from unsorted bulk tissue. A modified ARM-PCR protocol with three rounds of nested PCR amplified TCRbeta. One entry per CDR3 protein results from TCRdb running MiXCR on the multiplex PCR reads. The data show under 250,000 distinct CDR3 sequences, approximately 74% seen once. The sequenced material came from lung tumor tissue. The source is a man between 60 and 75 years old with non-small cell lung cancer.

Remarks on this clonotype: The CDR3 end shows no conserved phenylalanine or tryptophan, and so a read error is likely. V gene TRBV20-1 combines with J gene TRBJ2-5; D is uncertain. Germline loops: CDR1 DFQATT, CDR2 SNEGSKA (reference sequence). This CDR3 has 13 residues. The CDR3 DNA reads as TGCAGAGCTGGCCCACTATTCCAAGAGACCCAGTACTTA. Encoded protein: CRAGPLFQETQYL.

V is TRBV20-1 and J is TRBJ2-7; 7 nucleotides line up with TRBD2. The germline gives CDR1 DFQATT, CDR2 SNEGSKA (reference sequence). V lost 1 base and J lost 6; bases outside the gene matches: 12. CDR3 length equals 15 residues. In DNA form, the CDR3 reads TGCAGTGCTAGAGCCACCGGGGGGATAGCCTGCGAGCAGTACTTC. This encodes CSARATGGIACEQYF.

A few counts support this clonotype. This chain links TRBV6-5 with TRBJ2-3, with unresolved D. V was clipped by 2 bases and J by 0 bases, with 6 bases between them. CDR1 and CDR2 from the germline V gene are MNHEY and SVGAGI. This CDR3 contains 14 residues. CDR3 loop: CASSYGVSTDTQYF. The CDR3 DNA is TGTGCCAGCAGTTACGGGGTTAGCACAGATACGCAGTATTTT.

Concerning this clonotype: The junction and the germline gene differ at one end; a read error may be behind it. CDR3 residues: CTSSLHAGTDTQYF. For the CDR3, the DNA is TGTACCAGCAGCTTGCACGCGGGAACAGATACACAGTATTTT. The chain employs TRBV11-3 and TRBJ2-3; a possible D gene is TRBD2 (6 bases). The V gene's germline CDR1 is SGHNT and CDR2 YENEEA. There are 14 residues in the CDR3.

This clonotype came up many times. The chain employs TRBV4-2 and TRBJ1-4; 7 positions agree with TRBD1. The V segment lost 4 bases and the J segment 0 bases; nucleotides outside the gene matches: 8. The CDR3 spans 17 residues. Germline loops: CDR1 LGHNA, CDR2 YNFKEQ. The CDR3 DNA reads as TGTGCCAGCAGCCGGGACATGCAGGGGGCAACTAATGAAAAACTGTTTTTT. Translating gives CASSRDMQGATNEKLFF.

Details on this clonotype: This may be a read error: a much more frequent sequence differs by one nucleotide. The chain links TRBV12-3 or TRBV12-4 to TRBJ2-4; TRBD2 aligns across 9 bases. CDR3 length equals 13 residues. The CDR3 DNA follows: TGTGCCAGTGCCCGCGGGGGGGAAAACATTAAGTACTTC. As protein: CASARGGENIKYF.

This chain uses TRBV28 with TRBJ2-2; 8 bases align to TRBD1. CDR1 is MDHEN and CDR2 is SYDVKM in the germline V gene. This CDR3 has 16 amino acids. The V and J ends lost 10 bases and 4 bases, in that order; junction bases with no gene match: 14. CDR3 in DNA: TGTGCCACCCTAAGCCGACAGGGGCTCGGCACCGGGGAGCTGTTTTTT. This gives the protein CATLSRQGLGTGELFF.

Worth noting for this clonotype: Relative to the germline gene, one junction end is altered; a read error may explain this. This chain uses TRBV20-1 with TRBJ1-4; no reliable D call. CDR1 and CDR2 (germline): DFQATT, SNEGSKA (reference sequence). This CDR3 has 14 amino acids. CDR3 loop: CSTSGSEPEEKLFF. The CDR3 bases are TGCAGTACTAGCGGCTCGGAACCTGAGGAAAAACTGTTTTTT.